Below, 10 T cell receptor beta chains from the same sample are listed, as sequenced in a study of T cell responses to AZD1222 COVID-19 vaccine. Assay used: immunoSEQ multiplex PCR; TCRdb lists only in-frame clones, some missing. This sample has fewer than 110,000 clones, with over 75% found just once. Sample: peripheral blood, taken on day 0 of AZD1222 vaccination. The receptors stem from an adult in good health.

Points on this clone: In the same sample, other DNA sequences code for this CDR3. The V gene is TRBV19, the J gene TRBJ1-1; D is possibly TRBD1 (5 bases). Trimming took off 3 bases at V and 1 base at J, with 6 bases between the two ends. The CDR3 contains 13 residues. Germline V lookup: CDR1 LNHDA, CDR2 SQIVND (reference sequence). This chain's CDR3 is CASSITGNTEAFF. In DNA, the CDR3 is TGTGCCAGTAGTATCACAGGGAACACTGAAGCTTTCTTT.

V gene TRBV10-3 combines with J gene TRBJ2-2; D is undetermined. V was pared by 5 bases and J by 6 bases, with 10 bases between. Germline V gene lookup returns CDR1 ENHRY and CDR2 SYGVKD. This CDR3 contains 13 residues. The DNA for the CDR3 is TGTGCCATCAGTCTATTCACTCCCGGGGAGCTGTTTTTT. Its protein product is CAISLFTPGELFF.

CDR3 coding DNA: TGTGCCAGCAGTTCACTAGCGGGGGAGGTCCCAGATACGCAGTATTTT. This sequence encodes CASSSLAGEVPDTQYF. The V and J genes are TRBV27 and TRBJ2-3; 11 bases fit TRBD2. CDR3 size: 16 residues. V gave up 4 bases and J gave up 4 bases; unmatched junction bases: 7. The V gene's germline CDR1 is MNHEY and CDR2 SMNVEV (reference sequence).

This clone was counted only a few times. The CDR3 nucleotides are TGCGCCAGCAGCCAAACAGGGGCGGCGAACACTGAAGCTTTCTTT. Translating it yields CASSQTGAANTEAFF. This chain uses TRBV4-1 with TRBJ1-1, with 7 positions matching TRBD1. Per germline, CDR1 MGHRA and CDR2 YSYEKL. The V gene end was trimmed by 2 bases and the J gene end by 1 base; junction bases not matched to a gene: 4. The CDR3 is made up of 15 amino acids.

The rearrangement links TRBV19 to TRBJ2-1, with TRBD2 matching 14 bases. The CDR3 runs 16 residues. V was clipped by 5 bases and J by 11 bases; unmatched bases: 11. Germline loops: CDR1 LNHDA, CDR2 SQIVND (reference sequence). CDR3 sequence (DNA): TGTGCCAGTAGTGCTAAGACTAGCGGGGGGGCCATGCAGCAGTTCTTC. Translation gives CASSAKTSGGAMQQFF.

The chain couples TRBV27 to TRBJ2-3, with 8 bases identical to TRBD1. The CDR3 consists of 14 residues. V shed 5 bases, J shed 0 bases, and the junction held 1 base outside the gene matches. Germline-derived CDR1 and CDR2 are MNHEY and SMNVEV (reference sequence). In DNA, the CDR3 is TGTGCCAGCAGTAGGACAGGGAGCACAGATACGCAGTATTTT. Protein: CASSRTGSTDTQYF.

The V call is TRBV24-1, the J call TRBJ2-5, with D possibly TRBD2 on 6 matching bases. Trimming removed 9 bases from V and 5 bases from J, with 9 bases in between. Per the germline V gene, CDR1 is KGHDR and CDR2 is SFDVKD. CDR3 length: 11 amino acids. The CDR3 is CATGEEETQYF. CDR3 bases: TGTGCCACCGGGGAGGAGGAGACCCAGTACTTC.

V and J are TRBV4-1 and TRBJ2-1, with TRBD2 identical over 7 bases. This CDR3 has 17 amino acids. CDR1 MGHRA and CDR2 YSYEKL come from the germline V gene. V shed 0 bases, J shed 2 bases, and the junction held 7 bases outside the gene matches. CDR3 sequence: CASSQEGGGGAYNEQFF. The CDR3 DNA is TGCGCCAGCAGCCAAGAAGGTGGTGGGGGGGCCTACAATGAGCAGTTCTTC.

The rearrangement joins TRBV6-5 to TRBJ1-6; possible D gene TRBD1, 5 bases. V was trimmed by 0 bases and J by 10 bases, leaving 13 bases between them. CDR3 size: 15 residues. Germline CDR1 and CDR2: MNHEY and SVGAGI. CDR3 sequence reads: CASSYSTTGRSPLHF. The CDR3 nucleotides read TGTGCCAGCAGTTACTCGACTACGGGGCGGTCACCCCTCCACTTT.

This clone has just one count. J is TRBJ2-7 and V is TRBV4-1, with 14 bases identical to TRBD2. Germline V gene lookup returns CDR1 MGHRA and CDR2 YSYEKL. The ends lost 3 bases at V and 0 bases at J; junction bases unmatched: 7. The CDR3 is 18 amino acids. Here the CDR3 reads CASSHRLAGGPSSYEQYF. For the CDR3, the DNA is TGCGCCAGCAGCCATCGACTAGCGGGGGGGCCCAGCTCCTACGAGCAGTACTTC.